This T cell receptor (beta chain) was documented in a study of T cell responses to AZD1222 COVID-19 vaccine. General observations from the study: Of the AZD1222 recipients, only five to seven were seropositive at baseline. In all cases, repertoires were sampled only after the peak T cell response.

Turning to this clone: The antigen is undetermined.

Second doses that came at about 4 or about 12 weeks were put together. Produced via immunoSEQ multiplex PCR; TCRdb's table is partial and in-frame only. The sample lists 120,000 to 150,000 clones; roughly 87% were seen once. Germline CDR1 LNHDA, CDR2 SQIVND (reference sequence). The ends lost 1 base at V and 5 bases at J; junction bases unmatched: 4. The length of the CDR3 is 16 residues. The sequence was obtained from an adult who received the AZD1222 COVID-19 vaccine. This rearrangement joins TRBV19 to TRBJ2-7, with 14 nucleotides matching TRBD2. The material sequenced was peripheral blood, taken 28 days after the second AZD1222 dose. CDR3: CASSIGGLAGVDEQYF. Here the CDR3 DNA reads TGTGCCAGTAGTATAGGGGGACTAGCGGGAGTTGACGAGCAGTACTTC.